Following are 21 T cell receptor beta chains from one sample sequenced in a study of regulatory T cells in long-lasting Graves disease (dated by TCRdb to the early 2020s). The library was prepared using multiplex PCR. TCRdb names Illumina HiSeq 4000 as the instrument used. CDR3 regions were amplified by Arm-PCR with iRepertoire HTBI primers to construct TCR beta libraries. TCRdb ran its own pipeline on the public reads, namely fastp trimming at Q25 and MiXCR clone calling, and kept in-frame beta chains. Each entry merges the rows of one CDR3 protein and shows their most common DNA and genes. In this sample the table shows over 450,000 distinct CDR3 sequences, about 12% of which occur a single time. The ten largest clones add up to approximately 9.6% of the sample. What this sample's time point label stands for: newly diagnosed GD, antithyroid drugs for less than 3 months. For both TCR sequencing and RNA sequencing, RNA was extracted from PBMCs using TRIzol.

These data were likewise used in another study, on T cells in Graves' hyperthyroidism and ophthalmopathy.

The specimen was peripheral blood mononuclear cells (PBMCs), collected at new diagnosis, from a patient treated with antithyroid drugs. The receptor source for this set is a woman aged 30 to 39 with Graves disease. Donor details come from another sample of the same person, matched by shared clones.

This chain connects TRBV24-1 to TRBJ1-2, with 7 bases lining up with TRBD1. CDR1 KGHDR and CDR2 SFDVKD come from the germline V gene. This CDR3 has 15 amino acids. V lost 5 bases and J lost 4; bases outside the gene matches: 9. The CDR3 DNA reads TGTGCCACCAGTGCCCGAGACAGGGACGGCTATGGCTACACCTTC. Translation gives CATSARDRDGYGYTF.

This clonotype was observed many times. The CDR3 nucleotides read TGCGCCAGCAGCTCCGGGACACCGAACACTGAAGCTTTCTTT. Residues: CASSSGTPNTEAFF. V usage is TRBV5-1 and J usage is TRBJ1-1, with a weak D call TRBD1 (6 bases). Per the germline V gene, CDR1 is SGHRS and CDR2 is YFSETQ. V was trimmed by 3 bases and J by 1 base, leaving 10 bases between them. The CDR3 is 14 amino acids.

In this sample, this clonotype turned up many times. This rearrangement joins TRBV7-2 to TRBJ2-1; D not certain. The CDR3 runs 16 residues. Trimming removed 1 base from V and 3 bases from J, with 13 bases in between. The V gene's germline CDR1 is SGHTA and CDR2 FQGNSA. The DNA for the CDR3 is TGTGCCAGCAGCTTAGGGGCAGCGATGGGCTACAATGAGCAGTTCTTC. As protein: CASSLGAAMGYNEQFF. Using reference TRBV7-2 and TRBJ2-1 for the parts outside the CDR3, the full variable domain is GAGVSQSPSNKVTEKGKDVELRCDPISGHTALYWYRQSLGQGLEFLIYFQGNSAPDKSGLPSDRFSAERTGGSVSTLTIQRTQQEDSAVYLCASSLGAAMGYNEQFFGPGTRLTVL.

The rearrangement uses TRBV28 and TRBJ1-3; D might be TRBD1 (6 bases). V was clipped by 9 bases and J by 0 bases, with 12 bases between them. The CDR3 covers 14 residues. Looked up from germline, CDR1 is MDHEN and CDR2 is SYDVKM. CDR3 region: CASRGGGSGNTIYF. The CDR3 DNA follows: TGTGCCAGTAGAGGGGGGGGCTCTGGAAACACCATATATTTT. The whole variable domain, remainder taken from reference TRBV28 and TRBJ1-3, is DVKVTQSSRYLVKRTGEKVFLECVQDMDHENMFWYRQDPGLGLRLIYFSYDVKMKEKGDIPEGYSVSREKKERFSLILESASTNQTSMYLCASRGGGSGNTIYFGEGSWLTVV.

The CDR3 nucleotides are TGTGCCAGCAGCCAAGATGCGACAATGCGACACACCATATATTTT. It codes for CASSQDATMRHTIYF. The chain carries TRBV14 and TRBJ1-3; D is undetermined. The CDR3 contains 15 residues. Trimming took off 0 bases at V and 8 bases at J, with 14 bases between the two ends. Germline CDR1 is SGHDN and CDR2 is FVKESK.

The chain employs TRBV20-1 and TRBJ2-7, with 7 bases that match TRBD1. J gave up 3 bases and V 4 bases, and 9 bases lay outside the gene matches. The CDR3 spans 14 residues. CDR1 and CDR2 from the germline V gene are DFQATT and SNEGSKA (reference sequence). CDR3 coding DNA: TGCAGTGCTAAGGGGACGACAGGGCTCTACGAGCAGTACTTC. It is translated as CSAKGTTGLYEQYF.

This clonotype appeared many times. The rearrangement links TRBV7-2 to TRBJ1-4; a possible D gene is TRBD1 (5 bases). Trimming took 1 base from V and 10 from J, leaving 13 bases between them. Germline V CDR1 and CDR2: SGHTA, FQGNSA. The CDR3 loop spans 14 amino acids. The CDR3 DNA is TGTGCCAGCAGCTTAGGACAGCCGGCGGGAAAACTGTTTTTT. Translated: CASSLGQPAGKLFF.

In its sample, this clonotype was seen many times. CDR3 nucleotides: TGTGCCAGCAGCCGTAGGGACTCCAGAAGTAGGGGCTACACCTTC. Amino acid sequence: CASSRRDSRSRGYTF. The V gene is TRBV3-1, the J gene TRBJ1-2; weak D call: TRBD1 (5 bases). The germline V and J ends were trimmed by 4 bases and 8 bases, with 20 bases remaining between them. Germline loops: CDR1 LGHDT, CDR2 YNNKEL (reference sequence). There are 15 residues in the CDR3.

This chain connects TRBV6-2 or TRBV6-3 to TRBJ2-6, with a weak D call TRBD2 (6 bases). This CDR3 is built from 15 residues. Germline lookup yields CDR1 MNHEY and CDR2 SVGEGT. Trimming shortened V by 5 bases and J by 3 bases, and 11 bases separated the two germline ends. CDR3 DNA sequence: TGTGCCAGCAGTGGAGGGCTGAGTGGGGCCAACGTCCTGACTTTC. Protein sequence: CASSGGLSGANVLTF.

In its sample, this clonotype was seen a few times. The chain uses TRBV28 and TRBJ2-7; 7 bases are shared with TRBD2. Germline V gene sequence: CDR1 MDHEN, CDR2 SYDVKM. This CDR3 spans 14 amino acids. V trimming: 4 bases; J trimming: 6 bases; junction bases outside the gene matches: 9. The CDR3 reads CASSSSGRGPEQYF. The CDR3 bases are TGTGCCAGCAGTTCGTCGGGGAGGGGCCCCGAGCAGTACTTC.

This clonotype showed up many times. The V gene is TRBV11-2, the J gene TRBJ1-6; 9 bases map to TRBD1. This CDR3 is built from 16 residues. V shed 6 bases, J shed 10 bases, and the junction held 13 bases outside the gene matches. From germline, CDR1 is SGHAT and CDR2 FQNNGV. The CDR3 coding sequence is TGTGCCAGCAGAAATATACAGGGGGCGAGAGGATCACCCCTCCACTTT. It codes for CASRNIQGARGSPLHF.

This clonotype was seen only a few times. The rearrangement links TRBV3-1 to TRBJ2-1; D possibly corresponds to TRBD1 (6 bases). Trimming shortened V by 0 bases and J by 0 bases, and 15 bases separated the two germline ends. The V gene's germline CDR1 is LGHDT and CDR2 YNNKEL (reference sequence). This CDR3 is 18 amino acids long. In nucleotides, the CDR3 is TGTGCCAGCAGCCAAGATTTTTACAGGGAAAGCTCCTACAATGAGCAGTTCTTC. Encoded protein: CASSQDFYRESSYNEQFF.

In its sample, this clonotype was seen once. The junction and the germline gene differ at one end; a read error may be behind it. The chain recombines TRBV6-2 or TRBV6-3 with TRBJ1-1, with 8 bases identical to TRBD1. The CDR3 runs 13 residues. Germline V gene sequence: CDR1 MNHEY, CDR2 SVGEGT. The CDR3 protein is CASSDRGGTVAFF. CDR3 in DNA: TGTGCCAGCAGTGACAGGGGAGGCACTGTAGCTTTCTTT.

This clonotype occurred a few times. The chain's CDR3 is CSARDFGTPNYGYTF. The DNA for the CDR3 is TGCAGTGCTAGAGATTTTGGGACGCCGAACTATGGCTACACCTTC. The V gene is TRBV20-1, the J gene TRBJ1-2, with D maybe TRBD1 (5 bases). V lost 0 bases and J 2 bases, leaving 13 bases between the germline ends. Germline loops: CDR1 DFQATT, CDR2 SNEGSKA (reference sequence). The CDR3 spans 15 residues.

This clonotype was detected ten times or more. The rearrangement joins TRBV18 to TRBJ2-3; D uncertain. Trimming removed 0 bases at V and 4 bases at J, with 11 bases between. Germline-derived CDR1 and CDR2 are KGHSH and LQKENI. CDR3 length equals 15 residues. CDR3 loop: CASSPPARFADTQYF. In DNA, the CDR3 is TGTGCCAGCTCACCACCAGCGAGGTTCGCAGATACGCAGTATTTT.

Ten or more counts support this clonotype. This chain joins TRBV27 and TRBJ2-7; weak D call: TRBD2 (5 bases). V lost 4 bases to trimming and J lost 6 bases, with 16 bases between them. The CDR3 runs 14 residues. Germline assignment: CDR1 MNHEY and CDR2 SMNVEV (reference sequence). The CDR3 region has the DNA TGTGCCAGCAGTTCAGGACGGGGTCGGGGCGAGCAGTACTTC. Translating it yields CASSSGRGRGEQYF.

This clonotype was picked up many times. This chain joins TRBV28 and TRBJ1-1, with a weak D call TRBD1 (5 bases). CDR1 MDHEN and CDR2 SYDVKM come from the germline V gene. V was clipped by 10 bases and J by 3 bases, with 12 bases between them. This CDR3 spans 12 amino acids. The CDR3 protein is CATLGGYTEAFF. The CDR3 DNA follows: TGTGCCACCCTGGGGGGGTACACTGAAGCTTTCTTT.

This clonotype showed up many times. V and J are TRBV27 and TRBJ2-7; 9 bases match TRBD2. V was clipped by 5 bases and J by 3 bases; unmatched bases: 8. This CDR3 region has 15 residues. The germline V gene encodes CDR1 MNHEY and CDR2 SMNVEV (reference sequence). Here the CDR3 reads CASSGRGRALYEQYF. Here the CDR3 DNA reads TGTGCCAGCAGTGGGCGCGGGAGGGCCCTCTACGAGCAGTACTTC.

The chain carries TRBV19 and TRBJ1-2, with TRBD1 identical over 9 bases. Germline values: CDR1 LNHDA, CDR2 SQIVND (reference sequence). The CDR3 totals 14 residues. V was clipped by 4 bases and J by 7 bases; unmatched bases: 7. CDR3 coding DNA: TGTGCCAGTAGTACTTCCGGGACAGGGTTTGGCTACACCTTC. It encodes CASSTSGTGFGYTF.

This clonotype has a single count. The rearrangement uses TRBV11-2 and TRBJ2-3; D uncertain. The closer fit of TRBJ2-1 to the DNA end suggests the J call may be wrong. The CDR3 extends over 12 amino acids. The germline V gene encodes CDR1 SGHAT and CDR2 FQNNGV. The CDR3 DNA follows: TGTGCCAGCAGCTTAGATAGTGCTGTGCAGTTCTTC. It encodes CASSLDSAVQFF.

At least ten counts were recorded for this clonotype. The chain has TRBV7-8 and TRBJ2-1; D not resolved. V was pared by 5 bases and J by 8 bases, with 16 bases between. The V gene's germline CDR1 is SGHVS and CDR2 FQNEAQ. The length of the CDR3 is 14 residues. DNA for the CDR3: TGTGCCAGCAGCCTCGAGACCGGGCCGTATGAGCAGTTCTTC. Translation gives CASSLETGPYEQFF.